In this sample, the clone carrying this TCR beta chain turned up many times. Its matching antigen is unknown. The data derive from a study of T cell repertoires in cytomegalovirus infection. The germline CDR1 and CDR2 sequences are SEHNR and FQNEAQ (reference sequence). The CDR3 sequence is 15 residues long. V lost 5 bases to trimming and J lost 3 bases, with 17 bases between them. TCRdb redid the calling of the reads with MiXCR, one entry per CDR3 protein. The sample carries approximately 260,000 distinct CDR3 sequences, about 18% recorded once. Findings and caveats of the study: CMV carriers with the relevant HLA were identified by cumulative public TCR beta family frequency.

The sequence was collected from a human donor in good health (CMV status not recorded). Some clones in this sample may be carry-over from other donors' samples. The V gene is TRBV7-9, the J gene TRBJ2-7, with TRBD1 as a possible D gene (6 bases). Material for sequencing was CD8+ T cells from PBMCs. CDR3 in amino acids: CASSPTGTPVYEQYF. The CDR3 DNA reads as TGTGCCAGCAGCCCAACCGGGACACCTGTCTACGAGCAGTACTTC.